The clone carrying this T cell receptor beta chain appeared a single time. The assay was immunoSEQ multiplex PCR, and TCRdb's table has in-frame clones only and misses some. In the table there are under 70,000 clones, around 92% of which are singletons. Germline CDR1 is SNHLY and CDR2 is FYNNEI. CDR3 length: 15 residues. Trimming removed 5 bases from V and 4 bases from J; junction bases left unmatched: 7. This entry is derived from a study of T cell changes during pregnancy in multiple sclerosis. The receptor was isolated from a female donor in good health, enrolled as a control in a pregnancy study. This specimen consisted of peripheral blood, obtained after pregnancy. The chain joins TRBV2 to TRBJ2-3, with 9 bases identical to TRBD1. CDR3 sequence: CASSKDRGIPDTQYF. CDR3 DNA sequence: TGTGCCAGCAGTAAGGACAGGGGCATCCCAGATACGCAGTATTTT.